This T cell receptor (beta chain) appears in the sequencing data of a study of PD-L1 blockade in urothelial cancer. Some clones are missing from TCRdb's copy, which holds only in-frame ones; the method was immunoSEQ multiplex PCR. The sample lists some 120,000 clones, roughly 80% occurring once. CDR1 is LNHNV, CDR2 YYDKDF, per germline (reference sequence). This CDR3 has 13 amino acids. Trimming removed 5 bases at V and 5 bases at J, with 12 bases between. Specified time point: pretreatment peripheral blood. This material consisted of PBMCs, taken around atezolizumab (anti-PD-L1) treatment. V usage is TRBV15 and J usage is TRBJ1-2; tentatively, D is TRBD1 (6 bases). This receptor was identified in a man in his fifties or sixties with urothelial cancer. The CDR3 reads CATSSDRSYGYTF. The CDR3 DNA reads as TGTGCCACCAGCTCAGACAGGTCGTATGGCTACACCTTC.